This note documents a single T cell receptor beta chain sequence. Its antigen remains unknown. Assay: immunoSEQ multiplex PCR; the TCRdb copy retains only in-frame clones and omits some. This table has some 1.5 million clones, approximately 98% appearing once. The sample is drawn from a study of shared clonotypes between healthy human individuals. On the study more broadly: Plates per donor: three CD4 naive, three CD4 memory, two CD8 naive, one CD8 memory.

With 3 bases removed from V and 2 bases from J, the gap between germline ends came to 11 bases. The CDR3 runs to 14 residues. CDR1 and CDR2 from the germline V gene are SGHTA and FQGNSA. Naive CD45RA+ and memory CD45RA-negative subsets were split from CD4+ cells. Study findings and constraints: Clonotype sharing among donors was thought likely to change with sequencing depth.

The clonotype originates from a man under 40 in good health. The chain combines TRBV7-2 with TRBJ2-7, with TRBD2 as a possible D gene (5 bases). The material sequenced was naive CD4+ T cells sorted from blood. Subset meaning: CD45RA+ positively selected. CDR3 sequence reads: CASSFGRETYEQYF. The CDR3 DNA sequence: TGTGCCAGCAGCTTTGGCCGGGAAACCTACGAGCAGTACTTC.